The source of this T cell receptor (beta chain) is a study of CD8+ T cells in alopecia areata. Turning to the study itself: Treated patients took oral tofacitinib at 5 to 10 mg twice daily. Tofacitinib ran 6 to 18 months, followed by 6 months off drug. The study, taken as a whole, reports: Compared with normal scalp, lesional scalp had higher clonality and more expanded CD8+ clones.

PBMCs provided sorted CD4+ and CD8+ T cells. Trimming removed 4 bases from V and 7 bases from J; junction bases left unmatched: 5. There are 15 residues in the CDR3. Germline V lookup: CDR1 MNHEY, CDR2 SVGAGI. Isolated RNA was reverse transcribed into cDNA used as the sequencing template. Measured with immunoSEQ multiplex PCR; TCRdb has only the in-frame clones, and not every one. The table lists 150,000 to 200,000 clones, 50% to 75% of them singletons. Concerning this clone: Its target is unknown.

The clonotype originates from a human donor with alopecia areata. The material was CD4+ T cells sorted from blood, obtained at week 0. The V gene is TRBV6-5, the J gene TRBJ1-6, with 9 positions matching TRBD1. CDR3 DNA sequence: TGTGCCAGCAGTTGGGGACAGGGTAGAAATTCACCCCTCCACTTT. Translated, it gives CASSWGQGRNSPLHF.